This T cell receptor (beta chain) was recorded in a study of cytomegalovirus exposure and HLA in healthy donors. CDR3 length equals 15 residues. V was pared by 6 bases and J by 4 bases, with 8 bases of the junction left unmatched. The germline V gene encodes CDR1 MNHEY and CDR2 SMNVEV (reference sequence). Sampled while nominally healthy, donors likely had unrecorded immune exposures. 60 Vbeta and 13 Jbeta primers were used in PCR. Only in-frame clones appear in the TCRdb table, and some are missing; sequencing was by immunoSEQ multiplex PCR. The sample includes fewer than 120,000 clones, around 80% of them seen just once.

This receptor was taken from a man aged 25-45 years in good health and CMV-seropositive. This sequence joins TRBV27 and TRBJ1-3; 8 bases are a match to TRBD1. The sample was PBMCs. Here the CDR3 DNA reads TGTGCCAGCAGCCCGAGGACAGGGTCAGGAAACACCATATATTTT. It specifies CASSPRTGSGNTIYF.